The rows below give T cell receptor beta chains drawn from one sample of a study of shared clonotypes between healthy human individuals. Using immunoSEQ multiplex PCR, the repertoire was profiled, and TCRdb retains in-frame clones only, with some absent. This sample has roughly 2,000,000 clones, with just under 95% found just once. Material: naive CD8+ T cells from PBMCs. These receptor sequences come from a man between 18 and 35 years old in good health. Some clones in this sample may be carry-over from other donors' samples. Each CDR3 is given with its conserved first and last residue. Each record gives: J gene, D gene, clone size, V gene, CDR3 DNA, CDR3 protein. The D gene is left open where the match is weak. Not all rows give a size; the values are once, few, many and, for expanded clones, a class.

TRBJ2-7,TRBD2,.,TRBV5-4,TGTGCCAGCAGTTACGGGCGGGGGGGAGTAGCCTACGAGCAGTACTTC,CASSYGRGGVAYEQYF
TRBJ1-1,.,.,TRBV6-6,TGTGCCAGCAGTTCCCCTCGGACCTACATGAACACTGAAGCTTTCTTT,CASSSPRTYMNTEAFF
TRBJ2-1,.,.,TRBV19,TGTGCCAGTACCCAAGGGTATGGGGCTAACAATGAGCAGTTCTTC,CASTQGYGANNEQFF
TRBJ2-5,TRBD2,.,TRBV5-1,TGCGCCAGCTCGAGCGGGACTGGGGAGACCCAGTACTTC,CASSSGTGETQYF
TRBJ2-2,.,.,TRBV7-2,TGTGCCAGCAGCTGGACCGGGGAGCTGTTTTTT,CASSWTGELFF
TRBJ2-7,TRBD1,.,TRBV5-1,TGCGCCAGCAGGACAGGGGCGCGCGAGCAGTACTTC,CASRTGAREQYF
TRBJ2-1,TRBD2,.,TRBV4-1,TGCGCCAGCAACCAACTAGCGGGGATCGACAATGAGCAGTTCTTC,CASNQLAGIDNEQFF
TRBJ1-2,.,.,TRBV6-5,TGTGCCAGCAGTTTCAACGCGGGGGATGGCTACACCTTC,CASSFNAGDGYTF
TRBJ2-5,TRBD2,.,TRBV27,TGTGCCAGCAGTCGACTAGCGGGAGGGCGGGAGACCCAGTACTTC,CASSRLAGGRETQYF
TRBJ2-1,TRBD2,.,TRBV29-1,TGCAGCGTTCGGGGGGGAGATTACAATGAGCAGTTCTTC,CSVRGGDYNEQFF
TRBJ2-4,.,once,TRBV14,TGTGCCAGCAGCCAAGGGGGGGCGACCAAAAACATTCAGTACTTC,CASSQGGATKNIQYF
TRBJ2-1,TRBD1,.,TRBV9,TGTGCCAGCAGTCGAGGGACAGGTATCTACAATGAGCAGTTCTTC,CASSRGTGIYNEQFF
TRBJ1-1,.,.,TRBV10-3,TGTGCCATCAGTGAGTCTAGGGGACTGACTGAAGCTTTCTTT,CAISESRGLTEAFF
TRBJ2-7,.,.,TRBV20-1,TGCAGTGGGACCGAGACCTACGAGCAGTACTTC,CSGTETYEQYF
TRBJ2-1,TRBD2,.,TRBV28,TGTGCCAGCAGTAGAGGACTAGCGCGGGATGAGCAGTTCTTC,CASSRGLARDEQFF
TRBJ2-7,.,.,TRBV19,TGTGCCAGTAGCCAGGTCTTTCCCTACGAGCAGTACTTC,CASSQVFPYEQYF
TRBJ2-7,.,.,TRBV27,TGTGCCAGCAGCCACTTACAGTCCTACGAGCAGTACTTC,CASSHLQSYEQYF
TRBJ1-1,.,few,TRBV21-1,TGTGCCAGCAGCAAAGGGACACTTAACACTGAAGCTTTCTTT,CASSKGTLNTEAFF
TRBJ2-3,TRBD1,.,TRBV14,TGTGCCAGCAGGGGACAGGGGCCGGATACGCAGTATTTT,CASRGQGPDTQYF
TRBJ2-7,TRBD1,.,TRBV2,TGTGCCAGCAGTGAGACAGGGACCTCCTACGAGCAGTACTTC,CASSETGTSYEQYF
TRBJ1-1,.,.,TRBV28,TGTGCCAGCACCCCCGGCACTGAAGCTTTCTTT,CASTPGTEAFF
TRBJ1-2,TRBD1,.,TRBV7-6,TGTGCCAGCAGCTTAAGGTCAGGGGGACCCTATGGCTACACCTTC,CASSLRSGGPYGYTF
TRBJ2-7,.,.,TRBV15,TGTGCCACCAGCGGGGCTTTTGGCCACGAGCAGTACTTC,CATSGAFGHEQYF
TRBJ2-7,.,.,TRBV6-1,TGTGCCAGCACTTACGGAGGACGCTACGAGCAGTACTTC,CASTYGGRYEQYF
TRBJ2-7,.,.,TRBV15,TGTGCCACCAGCAGAGGGTTCGAAGGGAGCTCCTACGAGCAGTACTTC,CATSRGFEGSSYEQYF
TRBJ2-7,TRBD2,.,TRBV7-2,TGTGCCAGCAGCTTACTAGCGGGGGACTACGAGCAGTACTTC,CASSLLAGDYEQYF
TRBJ2-5,TRBD1,once,TRBV7-6,TGTGCCAGCAGCTTAGCGTCGACAGGGGTCATGGAGACCCAGTACTTC,CASSLASTGVMETQYF
TRBJ2-7,.,.,TRBV13,TGTGCCAGCAGCTTAGGCTCGGGGGAGCAGTACTTC,CASSLGSGEQYF
TRBJ2-1,.,.,TRBV27,TGTGCCAGCGGACCAGGGGAGAACGGCAATGAGCAGTTCTTC,CASGPGENGNEQFF
TRBJ2-3,TRBD2,.,TRBV5-1,TGCGCCAGCAGCAGCTTTCAACTAGCGGCCATAACAGATACGCAGTATTTT,CASSSFQLAAITDTQYF
TRBJ2-4,TRBD1,.,TRBV28,TGTGCCAGCAGTTTACCAGAGACAGGGTATTTAGGGATTCAGTACTTC,CASSLPETGYLGIQYF
TRBJ1-2,.,.,TRBV19,TGTGCCAGTAGTATTTCAGCTAACTATGGCTACACCTTC,CASSISANYGYTF
TRBJ2-1,.,.,TRBV10-3,TGTGCCATCAGTGGACATACAGAAGACAATGAGCAGTTCTTC,CAISGHTEDNEQFF
TRBJ1-2,.,.,TRBV28,TGTGCCAGCAGTCCAACCAGGGGTATGACCTATGGCTACACCTTC,CASSPTRGMTYGYTF
TRBJ1-1,.,.,TRBV6-6,TGTGCCAGCAGTTACCCCCACCCAGCTCAAGGATCCCGAGCTTTCTTT,CASSYPHPAQGSRAFF
TRBJ2-7,.,.,TRBV5-1,TGCGCCAGCAGCACCTCGGACCTCTCCTACGAGCAGTACTTC,CASSTSDLSYEQYF
TRBJ1-1,.,.,TRBV7-9,TGTGCCAGCAGCCGCTGGGGAACTGAAGCTTTCTTT,CASSRWGTEAFF
TRBJ2-1,.,.,TRBV6-5,TGTGCCAGCAGCCCGACGGCCGACAATGAGCAGTTCTTC,CASSPTADNEQFF
TRBJ1-2,.,.,TRBV11-2,TGTGCCAGCAGCTTCGGATCCAACTATGGCTACACCTTC,CASSFGSNYGYTF
TRBJ1-1,.,once,TRBV7-9,TGTGCCAGCAGCTTAGTACTGCGACAGGAGGACACTGAAGCTTTCTTT,CASSLVLRQEDTEAFF
TRBJ2-3,.,.,TRBV5-6,TGTGCCAGCAGCTTGGCCTGGCCAGATACGCAGTATTTT,CASSLAWPDTQYF
TRBJ2-3,.,.,TRBV6-4,TGTGCCAGCAGTGACTCTTTATATTCAGATACGCAGTATTTT,CASSDSLYSDTQYF
TRBJ2-3,TRBD2,.,TRBV9,TGTGCCAGCAGCGCTAGCGGGAGGGCCCCAGATACGCAGTATTTT,CASSASGRAPDTQYF
TRBJ1-4,.,.,TRBV7-9,TGTGCCAGCAGCTTTGCTGAAAAACTGTTTTTT,CASSFAEKLFF
TRBJ2-1,TRBD2,.,TRBV7-8,TGTGCCAGCAGCTTAGTTCGGAGCGGGAGATCGTACAATGAGCAGTTCTTC,CASSLVRSGRSYNEQFF
TRBJ2-2,.,.,TRBV7-3,TGTGCCAGCAGCTTAGGGCCGGGATTGAACACCGGGGAGCTGTTTTTT,CASSLGPGLNTGELFF